A single sample is the source of the 26 T cell receptor beta chains below, sequenced in a study of blood T cell repertoires in COVID-19. The data were produced by immunoSEQ multiplex PCR, yet TCRdb's version contains in-frame clones alone and is incomplete. The table shows 350,000 to 450,000 clones, with approximately 89% occurring only once. The sequenced sample consisted of PBMCs or T cells enriched from blood (not recorded which). The receptors come from a woman aged 35 to 49 who had been exposed to COVID-19.

This clone came up once. The chain employs TRBV7-8 and TRBJ1-1; no definite D call. Germline lookup yields CDR1 SGHVS and CDR2 FQNEAQ. The CDR3 runs 15 residues. The V end lost 2 bases, the J end lost 0 bases, and 10 bases lay between the germline ends. The CDR3 bases are TGTGCCAGCAGCTTATATTCACAGCTGAACACTGAAGCTTTCTTT. It yields the protein CASSLYSQLNTEAFF.

The chain links TRBV19 to TRBJ1-5; no reliable D call. Germline-derived CDR1 and CDR2 are LNHDA and SQIVND (reference sequence). The CDR3 covers 13 residues. Trimming cost V 6 bases and J 6 bases, with 12 bases left between them. Written as DNA, the CDR3 is TGTGCCAGTAGCCCCGGGAGTGGTCAGCCCCAGCATTTT. It is translated as CASSPGSGQPQHF.

The chain uses TRBV5-8 and TRBJ2-3; TRBD1 is a possible D gene (6 bases). Between the trimmed V and J ends, which lost 2 bases and 0 bases, there was a span of 13 bases. The CDR3 is 16 residues long. Per germline, CDR1 SGHTS and CDR2 YDEGEE. CDR3 nucleotide sequence: TGTGCCAGCAGCTTCTACGGACAGCAAAGCACAGATACGCAGTATTTT. Its translation: CASSFYGQQSTDTQYF.

J is TRBJ2-3 and V is TRBV7-9, with D unresolved. Trimming took 2 bases from V and 0 from J, leaving 3 bases between them. The CDR3 is 13 residues long. Per germline, CDR1 SEHNR and CDR2 FQNEAQ (reference sequence). In DNA form, the CDR3 reads TGTGCCAGCAGCTTATATAGCACAGATACGCAGTATTTT. Amino acids: CASSLYSTDTQYF.

V usage is TRBV13 and J usage is TRBJ2-7; 14 bases fit TRBD2. Looked up from germline, CDR1 is PRHDT and CDR2 is FYEKMQ (reference sequence). J gave up 5 bases and V 5 bases, and 11 bases lay outside the gene matches. The CDR3 consists of 17 residues. DNA for the CDR3: TGTGCCAGCAGCCCGTTAGGGACTAGCGGGAGTAGCAACGAGCAGTACTTC. Encoded protein: CASSPLGTSGSSNEQYF. Filled out from reference TRBV13 and TRBJ2-7, the complete variable domain reads AAGVIQSPRHLIKEKRETATLKCYPIPRHDTVYWYQQGPGQDPQFLISFYEKMQSDKGSIPDRFSAQQFSDYHSELNMSSLELGDSALYFCASSPLGTSGSSNEQYFGPGTRLTVT.

This sequence joins TRBV7-6 and TRBJ2-2; D gene ambiguous. The V end was cut by 5 bases, the J end by 0 bases, with 13 bases between. Germline V lookup: CDR1 SGHVS, CDR2 FNYEAQ. CDR3 size: 16 residues. The CDR3 reads CASSALRQTNTGELFF. CDR3 sequence (DNA): TGTGCCAGCAGCGCCCTTAGACAAACGAACACCGGGGAGCTGTTTTTT.

This clone came up once. This sequence joins TRBV19 and TRBJ2-5, with D unresolved. Germline assignment: CDR1 LNHDA and CDR2 SQIVND (reference sequence). Trimming cost V 3 bases and J 7 bases, with 12 bases left between them. This CDR3 comprises 13 residues. CDR3 in amino acids: CASSIPPGGTQYF. The CDR3, as DNA: TGTGCCAGTAGTATCCCCCCCGGCGGGACCCAGTACTTC.

The rearrangement links TRBV5-1 to TRBJ2-7, with TRBD2 matching over 9 bases. The V gene end was trimmed by 6 bases and the J gene end by 4 bases; junction bases not matched to a gene: 8. The CDR3 loop spans 14 amino acids. In germline, CDR1 is SGHRS, CDR2 YFSETQ. CDR3 DNA sequence: TGCGCCAGCAAACGAGGACTAGCGCAGTACGAGCAGTACTTC. Amino acids: CASKRGLAQYEQYF.

This chain uses TRBV24-1 with TRBJ2-2; a possible D gene is TRBD1 (5 bases). Germline V gives CDR1 KGHDR, CDR2 SFDVKD. The CDR3 runs 15 residues. V lost 3 bases, J lost 3 bases, and 10 bases lay in between. CDR3 DNA: TGTGCCACCAGTGATGCGGCAGGGCACACCGGGGAGCTGTTTTTT. Translated: CATSDAAGHTGELFF.

This clone was observed many times. Distinct nucleotide sequences in the sample also encode this CDR3. The chain recombines TRBV12-3 or TRBV12-4 with TRBJ1-1, with D hard to call. CDR3 length: 13 residues. V lost 3 bases and J 1 base, leaving 6 bases between the germline ends. In nucleotides, the CDR3 is TGTGCCAGCAGTTTCTCAGGGAACACTGAAGCTTTCTTT. Amino acid sequence: CASSFSGNTEAFF.

V is TRBV12-3 or TRBV12-4 and J is TRBJ1-2; TRBD1 matches 7 bases. With V trimmed by 2 bases and J by 7 bases, 4 bases remained unmatched. This CDR3 contains 13 residues. The CDR3 DNA reads TGTGCCAGCAGTTTAACGCAGGGGGGTGGCTACACCTTC. Translation gives CASSLTQGGGYTF.

Here the CDR3 DNA reads TGTGCCAGTAGTACCATAGGGGGCGCGAGGAATGAGCAGTTCTTC. The encoded protein is CASSTIGGARNEQFF. The V gene is TRBV19, the J gene TRBJ2-1, with 7 bases lining up with TRBD1. V was pared by 4 bases and J by 7 bases, with 10 bases of the junction left unmatched. Germline loops: CDR1 LNHDA, CDR2 SQIVND (reference sequence). This CDR3 is built from 15 residues.

The CDR3 protein is CASSLLRTRSGEQYF. DNA of the CDR3: TGTGCCAGCAGTTTATTGAGAACTCGTTCTGGCGAGCAGTACTTC. This chain uses TRBV28 with TRBJ2-7; D is uncertain. The CDR3 is made up of 15 amino acids. Germline V gives CDR1 MDHEN, CDR2 SYDVKM. V lost 1 base, J lost 6 bases, and 16 bases lay in between.

The chain combines TRBV7-9 with TRBJ2-6, with a tentative D call TRBD1 (5 bases). Trimming took 2 bases from V and 3 from J, leaving 5 bases between them. CDR1 SEHNR and CDR2 FQNEAQ come from the germline V gene (reference sequence). This CDR3 has 14 residues. The CDR3 loop is CASSLRGGANVLTF. The CDR3 DNA reads TGTGCCAGCAGCTTAAGGGGTGGGGCCAACGTCCTGACTTTC.

The rearrangement uses TRBV2 and TRBJ2-1; 7 bases are a match to TRBD2. J was trimmed by 0 bases and V by 10 bases; bases with no gene match: 18. Per the germline V gene, CDR1 is SNHLY and CDR2 is FYNNEI. The CDR3 spans 18 residues. The CDR3 DNA follows: TGTGCCACAGCTCGTGAACCAGCGGGAAAGACCTCCTACAATGAGCAGTTCTTC. Its translation is CATAREPAGKTSYNEQFF.

The J gene is TRBJ1-4, the V gene TRBV5-1; D not resolved. Trimming removed 0 bases at V and 0 bases at J, with 6 bases between. Germline V gene sequence: CDR1 SGHRS, CDR2 YFSETQ. The CDR3 has 15 residues. CDR3 sequence reads: CASSLGHTTNEKLFF. As DNA, the CDR3 is TGCGCCAGCAGCTTGGGACACACAACTAATGAAAAACTGTTTTTT.

This chain joins TRBV30 and TRBJ1-4; maybe TRBD1 (5 bases). The germline V gene encodes CDR1 GTSNPN and CDR2 SVGIG (reference sequence). Trimming cost V 1 base and J 3 bases, with 18 bases left between them. The CDR3 totals 17 residues. The CDR3 DNA is TGTGCCTGGAGTGGGGTGTTGGGAATGGGGCCTAATGAAAAACTGTTTTTT. Translated, it gives CAWSGVLGMGPNEKLFF.

The chain recombines TRBV5-1 with TRBJ2-3; TRBD2 aligns across 8 bases. The CDR3 extends over 15 amino acids. J lost 2 bases, V lost 0 bases, and 2 bases had no gene match. CDR1 SGHRS and CDR2 YFSETQ come from the germline V gene. CDR3 sequence (DNA): TGCGCCAGCAGCTTGGTAGGACTAGCCACAGATACGCAGTATTTT. Its protein is CASSLVGLATDTQYF.

This clone was seen just once. This chain connects TRBV27 to TRBJ2-2; a possible D gene is TRBD1 (6 bases). Trimming stripped 1 base from V and 8 bases from J, with 17 bases between. CDR1 and CDR2 (germline): MNHEY, SMNVEV (reference sequence). This CDR3 comprises 16 residues. The CDR3 DNA sequence: TGTGCCAGCAGTTTATATTCAGGGGCCCTGGGGGGGGAGCTGTTTTTT. Translation gives CASSLYSGALGGELFF.

The chain joins TRBV9 to TRBJ2-3, with 12 bases that match TRBD2. Germline-derived CDR1 and CDR2 are SGDLS and YYNGEE. Unmatched junction bases numbered 9, after V lost 0 bases and J lost 4 bases. The CDR3 is 18 amino acids. The CDR3 sequence: CASSVAASGRAWADTQYF. The CDR3 nucleotides are TGTGCCAGCAGCGTAGCGGCTAGCGGGAGGGCCTGGGCAGATACGCAGTATTTT.

In this sample, this clone turned up once. The chain has TRBV29-1 and TRBJ2-7, with 9 bases identical to TRBD1. V trimming: 1 base; J trimming: 4 bases; junction bases outside the gene matches: 5. From germline, CDR1 is SQVTM and CDR2 ANQGSEA. This CDR3 is 14 amino acids long. CDR3 in amino acids: CSVEGGTGRYEQYF. The DNA of the CDR3 is TGCAGCGTTGAAGGAGGGACAGGGAGGTACGAGCAGTACTTC.

This chain uses TRBV5-6 with TRBJ1-6; no firm D call. Germline V gene data show CDR1 as SGHDT and CDR2 as YYEEEE. This CDR3 contains 12 residues. V was cut by 2 bases and J by 8 bases, with 5 bases left in between. As DNA, the CDR3 is TGTGCCAGCAGCTTTCGTTATTCACCCCTCCACTTT. Its translation: CASSFRYSPLHF. The complete variable domain, with remaining parts taken from reference TRBV5-6 and TRBJ1-6, reads DAGVTQSPTHLIKTRGQQVTLRCSPKSGHDTVSWYQQALGQGPQFIFQYYEEEERQRGNFPDRFSGHQFPNYSSELNVNALLLGDSALYLCASSFRYSPLHFGNGTRLTVT.

The rearrangement links TRBV5-1 to TRBJ1-5, with TRBD1 as a possible D gene (6 bases). Trimming took off 0 bases at V and 2 bases at J, with 18 bases between the two ends. Germline V gene sequence: CDR1 SGHRS, CDR2 YFSETQ. CDR3 size: 18 residues. CDR3 sequence reads: CASSLGPSGAYGNQPQHF. Here the CDR3 DNA reads TGCGCCAGCAGCTTGGGGCCCTCAGGGGCCTATGGCAATCAGCCCCAGCATTTT. The complete variable domain, with remaining parts taken from reference TRBV5-1 and TRBJ1-5, reads KAGVTQTPRYLIKTRGQQVTLSCSPISGHRSVSWYQQTPGQGLQFLFEYFSETQRNKGNFPGRFSGRQFSNSRSEMNVSTLELGDSALYLCASSLGPSGAYGNQPQHFGDGTRLSIL.

The chain combines TRBV29-1 with TRBJ2-5, with 11 positions matching TRBD2. CDR3 length: 17 residues. Per the germline V gene, CDR1 is SQVTM and CDR2 is ANQGSEA. V shed 8 bases, J shed 4 bases, and the junction held 18 bases outside the gene matches. The chain's CDR3 is CSPHVLLAGVSGETQYF. CDR3 in DNA: TGCAGCCCCCACGTCCTACTAGCGGGAGTCTCAGGAGAGACCCAGTACTTC.

The chain carries TRBV3-1 (or the pseudogene TRBV3-2) and TRBJ2-7, with 11 bases matching TRBD2. Germline CDR1 and CDR2: LGHDT and YNNKEL (reference sequence). V trimming: 1 base; J trimming: 2 bases; junction bases outside the gene matches: 4. This CDR3 comprises 16 residues. The CDR3 nucleotides are TGTGCCAGCAGCCAAGGGACTAGCGGGTCCCCCTACGAGCAGTACTTC. Translated: CASSQGTSGSPYEQYF.

This clone was counted a single time. J is TRBJ1-2 and V is TRBV29-1; D might be TRBD1 (5 bases). This CDR3 spans 14 amino acids. CDR1 is SQVTM and CDR2 is ANQGSEA in the germline V gene. V dropped 6 bases and J dropped 2 bases, with 16 bases sitting between them. CDR3 in amino acids: CSVPIGGGNYGYTF. The CDR3 region has the DNA TGCAGCGTACCCATCGGGGGGGGAAACTATGGCTACACCTTC.